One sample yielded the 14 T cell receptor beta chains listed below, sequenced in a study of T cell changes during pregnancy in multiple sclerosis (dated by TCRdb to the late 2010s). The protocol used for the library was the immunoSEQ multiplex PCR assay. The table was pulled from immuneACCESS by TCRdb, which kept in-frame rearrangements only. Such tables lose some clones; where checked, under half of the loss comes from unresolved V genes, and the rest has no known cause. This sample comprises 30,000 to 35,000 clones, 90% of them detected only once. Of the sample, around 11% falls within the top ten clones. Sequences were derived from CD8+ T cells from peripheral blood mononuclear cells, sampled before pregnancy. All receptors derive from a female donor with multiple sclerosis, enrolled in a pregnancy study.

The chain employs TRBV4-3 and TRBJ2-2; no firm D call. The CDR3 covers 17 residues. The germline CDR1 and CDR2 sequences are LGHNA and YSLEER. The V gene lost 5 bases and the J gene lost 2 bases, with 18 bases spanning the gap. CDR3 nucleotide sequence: TGCGCCAGCAGCTACTCTCTCGTGGTAGAAAACACCGGGGAGCTGTTTTTT. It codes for CASSYSLVVENTGELFF.

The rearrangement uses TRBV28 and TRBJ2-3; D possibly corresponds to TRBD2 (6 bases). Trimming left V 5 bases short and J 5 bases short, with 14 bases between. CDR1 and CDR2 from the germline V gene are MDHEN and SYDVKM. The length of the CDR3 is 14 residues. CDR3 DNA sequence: TGTGCCAGCAGTCGTATTATCGGGGGAGATACGCAGTATTTT. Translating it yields CASSRIIGGDTQYF.

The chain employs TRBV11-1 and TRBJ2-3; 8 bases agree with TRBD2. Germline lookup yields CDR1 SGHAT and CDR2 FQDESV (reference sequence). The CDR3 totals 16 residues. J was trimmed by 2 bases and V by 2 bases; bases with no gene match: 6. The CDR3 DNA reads TGTGCCAGCAGCTTATCAGTCGGGAGGGTCACAGATACGCAGTATTTT. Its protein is CASSLSVGRVTDTQYF.

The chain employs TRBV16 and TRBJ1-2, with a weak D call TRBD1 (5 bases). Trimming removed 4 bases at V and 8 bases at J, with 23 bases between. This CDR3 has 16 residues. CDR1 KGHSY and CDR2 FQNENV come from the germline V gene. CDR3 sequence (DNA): TGTGCCAGCAGCCGAAACAATGTGGGGGGGAGTACGGGCTACACCTTC. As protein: CASSRNNVGGSTGYTF.

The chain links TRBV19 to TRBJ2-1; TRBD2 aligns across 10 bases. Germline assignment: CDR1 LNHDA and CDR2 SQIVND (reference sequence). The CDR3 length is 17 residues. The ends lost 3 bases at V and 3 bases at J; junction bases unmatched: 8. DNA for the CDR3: TGTGCCAGTAGTATTTTGTCTAGCGGGAGTTTCTACAATGAGCAGTTCTTC. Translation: CASSILSSGSFYNEQFF.

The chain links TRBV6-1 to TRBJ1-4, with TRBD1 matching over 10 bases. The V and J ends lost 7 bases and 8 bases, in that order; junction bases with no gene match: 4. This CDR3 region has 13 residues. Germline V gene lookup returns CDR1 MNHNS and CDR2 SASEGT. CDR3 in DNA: TGTGCCAGCACCGGACAGGGGGACGAAAAACTGTTTTTT. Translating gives CASTGQGDEKLFF.

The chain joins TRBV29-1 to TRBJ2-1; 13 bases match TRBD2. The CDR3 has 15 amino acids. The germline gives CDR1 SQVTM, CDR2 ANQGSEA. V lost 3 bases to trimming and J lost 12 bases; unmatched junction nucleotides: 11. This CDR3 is CSVDGLAGDLRGQFF. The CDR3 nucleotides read TGCAGCGTTGACGGACTAGCGGGAGACCTAAGGGGGCAGTTCTTC.

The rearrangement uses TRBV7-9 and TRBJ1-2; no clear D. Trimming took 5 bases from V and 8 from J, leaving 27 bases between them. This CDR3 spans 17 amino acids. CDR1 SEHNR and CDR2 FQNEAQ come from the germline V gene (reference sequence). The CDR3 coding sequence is TGTGCCAGCAGCCACAACTCCTTATCCGGGGTACTCGCCGGCTACACCTTC. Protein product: CASSHNSLSGVLAGYTF. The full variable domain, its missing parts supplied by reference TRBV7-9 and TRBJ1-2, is DTGVSQNPRHKITKRGQNVTFRCDPISEHNRLYWYRQTLGQGPEFLTYFQNEAQLEKSRLLSDRFSAERPKGSFSTLEIQRTEQGDSAMYLCASSHNSLSGVLAGYTFGSGTRLTVV.

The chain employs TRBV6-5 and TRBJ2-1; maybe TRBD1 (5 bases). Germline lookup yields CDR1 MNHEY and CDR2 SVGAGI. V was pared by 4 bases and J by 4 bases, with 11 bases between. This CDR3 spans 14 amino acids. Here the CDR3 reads CASSSWGSYNEQFF. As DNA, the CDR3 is TGTGCCAGCAGTTCCTGGGGCTCTTACAATGAGCAGTTCTTC.

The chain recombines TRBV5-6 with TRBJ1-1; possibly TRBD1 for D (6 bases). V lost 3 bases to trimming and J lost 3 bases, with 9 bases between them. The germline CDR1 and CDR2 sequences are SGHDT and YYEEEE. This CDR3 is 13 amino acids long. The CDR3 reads CASSWKGDTEAFF. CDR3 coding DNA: TGTGCCAGCAGCTGGAAGGGGGACACTGAAGCTTTCTTT.

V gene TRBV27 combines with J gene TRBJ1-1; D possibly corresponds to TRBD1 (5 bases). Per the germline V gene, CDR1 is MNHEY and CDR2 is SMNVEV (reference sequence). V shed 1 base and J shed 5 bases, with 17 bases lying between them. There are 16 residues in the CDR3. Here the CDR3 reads CASSLYGGVKRTEAFF. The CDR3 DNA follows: TGTGCCAGCAGTTTATACGGGGGGGTGAAAAGGACTGAAGCTTTCTTT.

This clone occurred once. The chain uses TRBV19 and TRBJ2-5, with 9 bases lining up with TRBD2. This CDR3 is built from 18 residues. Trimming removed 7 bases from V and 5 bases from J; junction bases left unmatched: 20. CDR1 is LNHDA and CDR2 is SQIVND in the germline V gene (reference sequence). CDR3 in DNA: TGTGCCAGTAATCAGCGACTAGCGGAACCCTGGGCGCGGGAGACCCAGTACTTC. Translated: CASNQRLAEPWARETQYF.

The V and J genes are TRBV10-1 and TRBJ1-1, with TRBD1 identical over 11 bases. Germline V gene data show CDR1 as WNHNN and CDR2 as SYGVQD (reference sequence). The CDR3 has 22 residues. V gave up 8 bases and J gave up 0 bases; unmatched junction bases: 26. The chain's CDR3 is CASGGTGGLSWERLCLNTEAFF. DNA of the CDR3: TGCGCCAGCGGCGGGACAGGGGGTCTCTCGTGGGAGCGCCTCTGTCTGAACACTGAAGCTTTCTTT.

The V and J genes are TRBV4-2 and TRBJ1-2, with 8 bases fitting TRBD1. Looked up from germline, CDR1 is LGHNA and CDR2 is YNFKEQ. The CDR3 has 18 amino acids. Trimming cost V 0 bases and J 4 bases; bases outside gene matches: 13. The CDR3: CASSQDLVRGRPLYGYTF. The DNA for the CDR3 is TGTGCCAGCAGCCAAGATCTGGTCAGGGGGCGCCCACTCTATGGCTACACCTTC.